Sequencing of this T cell receptor beta chain was carried out in a study of cytomegalovirus exposure and HLA in healthy donors. The study's findings and limits: The classifier was said to identify cytomegalovirus status with high specificity and sensitivity.

The protocol was immunoSEQ multiplex PCR, while the TCRdb copy is restricted to in-frame clones and leaves out a portion. Seen here are 150,000 to 200,000 clones, about 85% observed once, and the top ten hold about 15%. Turning to this clone: Antigen specificity is unknown.

Trimming took off 8 bases at V and 1 base at J, with 20 bases between the two ends. This CDR3 is 16 amino acids long. CDR1 and CDR2 from the germline V gene are MDHEN and SYDVKM. V and J are TRBV28 and TRBJ1-1; D remains ambiguous. This clonotype was obtained from a man between 18 and 35 years old in good health and CMV-seropositive. Material for sequencing was PBMCs. Here the CDR3 reads CASGLWIGKSNTEAFF. The CDR3, as DNA: TGTGCCAGCGGACTTTGGATCGGGAAATCGAACACTGAAGCTTTCTTT.